These 25 T cell receptor beta chains originate from one sample sequenced in a study of control samples from healthy donors and cancer patients. Repertoires were generated with immunoSEQ multiplex PCR, while TCRdb's copy carries only in-frame clones and drops some. Of 180,000 or so clones in the sample, roughly 91% were seen once. Material: blood. These receptors originate from a woman aged 25 to 39 in good health.

The rearrangement joins TRBV4-1 to TRBJ1-5; possibly TRBD1 for D (5 bases). The CDR3 is 14 amino acids. CDR1 is MGHRA and CDR2 is YSYEKL in the germline V gene. V dropped 4 bases and J dropped 4 bases, with 11 bases sitting between them. CDR3 sequence: CASSPPGPNQPQHF. CDR3 nucleotide sequence: TGCGCCAGCAGCCCTCCGGGACCAAATCAGCCCCAGCATTTT.

This chain links TRBV12-3 or TRBV12-4 with TRBJ1-2, with D unclear. The CDR3 length is 12 residues. V lost 3 bases, J lost 4 bases, and 6 bases lay in between. CDR3 sequence: CASSFRFYGYTF. CDR3 nucleotide sequence: TGTGCCAGCAGTTTCAGGTTCTATGGCTACACCTTC.

The chain employs TRBV4-3 and TRBJ2-1, with 16 bases identical to TRBD2. CDR1 and CDR2 (germline): LGHNA, YSLEER. Trimming cost V 4 bases and J 8 bases; bases outside gene matches: 8. This CDR3 contains 17 residues. The CDR3 sequence: CASSRSGTSGRADEQFF. The CDR3 DNA reads TGCGCCAGCAGCCGATCCGGGACTAGCGGGAGGGCCGATGAGCAGTTCTTC.

The chain employs TRBV4-2 and TRBJ2-5; 7 bases are shared with TRBD1. V shed 1 base, J shed 2 bases, and the junction held 7 bases outside the gene matches. CDR1 LGHNA and CDR2 YNFKEQ come from the germline V gene. The CDR3 loop spans 16 amino acids. For the CDR3, the DNA is TGTGCCAGCAGCCAAGTAACAGGGGCCCTACAAGAGACCCAGTACTTC. It encodes CASSQVTGALQETQYF.

The chain carries TRBV6-5 and TRBJ2-5; TRBD2 matches 9 bases. The CDR3 has 12 residues. CDR1 and CDR2 (germline): MNHEY, SVGAGI. V lost 10 bases, J lost 5 bases, and 5 bases stayed unmatched. The CDR3 reads CATGGGAETQYF. The CDR3 DNA sequence: TGTGCCACCGGCGGGGGGGCCGAGACCCAGTACTTC.

V usage is TRBV27 and J usage is TRBJ1-3; D gene ambiguous. This CDR3 is built from 14 residues. Trimming left V 2 bases short and J 0 bases short, with 5 bases between. Germline V CDR1 and CDR2: MNHEY, SMNVEV (reference sequence). The CDR3 region is CASSLRGSGNTIYF. In nucleotides, the CDR3 is TGTGCCAGCAGTTTACGGGGCTCTGGAAACACCATATATTTT.

This rearrangement joins TRBV28 to TRBJ2-7; D is perhaps TRBD1 (6 bases). The CDR3 is 14 amino acids. Trimming removed 1 base from V and 1 base from J, with 8 bases in between. The germline V gene encodes CDR1 MDHEN and CDR2 SYDVKM. The CDR3 DNA is TGTGCCAGCAGTTTATTTAGGGGGTCCTACGAGCAGTACTTC. This encodes CASSLFRGSYEQYF.

The chain carries TRBV2 and TRBJ2-7; D might be TRBD1 (5 bases). Trimming stripped 6 bases from V and 2 bases from J, with 17 bases between. The CDR3 extends over 15 amino acids. CDR1 and CDR2 from the germline V gene are SNHLY and FYNNEI. CDR3: CASSPPGHNAYEQYF. The CDR3, as DNA: TGTGCCAGCAGCCCCCCCGGACACAACGCCTACGAGCAGTACTTC.

The chain links TRBV28 to TRBJ1-2, with 10 bases matching TRBD1. V lost 4 bases to trimming and J lost 4 bases; unmatched junction nucleotides: 6. CDR3 length: 15 residues. CDR1 MDHEN and CDR2 SYDVKM come from the germline V gene. The chain's CDR3 is CASSSGQGGGYGYTF. CDR3 nucleotide sequence: TGTGCCAGCAGTTCCGGACAGGGGGGAGGCTATGGCTACACCTTC.

V and J are TRBV3-1 (or the pseudogene TRBV3-2) and TRBJ1-1; 7 bases align to TRBD1. The junction had 4 bases not matched to a gene; V was cut back by 2 bases and J by 1 base. The length of the CDR3 is 15 residues. From germline, CDR1 is LGHDT and CDR2 YNNKEL (reference sequence). As DNA, the CDR3 is TGTGCCAGCAGCCAATCCGACAGGGAGAACACTGAAGCTTTCTTT. Its translation: CASSQSDRENTEAFF.

The CDR3: CASSYRAGGGQPQHF. CDR3 in DNA: TGTGCCAGCTCCTACAGGGCAGGGGGCGGGCAGCCCCAGCATTTT. The chain recombines TRBV28 with TRBJ1-5, with 8 bases lining up with TRBD1. The CDR3 extends over 15 amino acids. V trimming: 8 bases; J trimming: 7 bases; junction bases outside the gene matches: 13. Germline CDR1 and CDR2: MDHEN and SYDVKM.

The chain has TRBV3-1 (or the pseudogene TRBV3-2) and TRBJ2-2; 15 bases match TRBD2. The ends lost 4 bases at V and 6 bases at J; junction bases unmatched: 0. Germline loops: CDR1 LGHDT, CDR2 YNNKEL (reference sequence). The length of the CDR3 is 15 residues. The CDR3 sequence: CASSRTSGRAGELFF. The CDR3 nucleotides read TGTGCCAGCAGCCGGACTAGCGGGAGGGCCGGGGAGCTGTTTTTT.

This sequence joins TRBV2 and TRBJ2-7, with TRBD2 as a possible D gene (6 bases). This CDR3 contains 13 residues. Trimming shortened V by 6 bases and J by 2 bases, and 11 bases separated the two germline ends. Germline CDR1 is SNHLY and CDR2 is FYNNEI. CDR3 in amino acids: CASRRDGAYEQYF. The CDR3 coding sequence is TGTGCCAGCAGGCGGGACGGGGCCTACGAGCAGTACTTC. Looking up the rest from reference TRBV2 and TRBJ2-7 gives the full variable domain: EPEVTQTPSHQVTQMGQEVILRCVPISNHLYFYWYRQILGQKVEFLVSFYNNEISEKSEIFDDQFSVERPDGSNFTLKIRSTKLEDSAMYFCASRRDGAYEQYFGPGTRLTVT.

For the CDR3, the DNA is TGTGCCAGCAGGGGGGACAGGGGGCGGAATTCACCCCTCCACTTT. It translates to CASRGDRGRNSPLHF. The chain uses TRBV28 and TRBJ1-6, with 12 positions matching TRBD1. The V segment lost 6 bases and the J segment 7 bases; nucleotides outside the gene matches: 4. The CDR3 runs to 15 residues. Germline CDR1 reads MDHEN; CDR2 reads SYDVKM.

The chain recombines TRBV5-1 with TRBJ2-3, with 12 bases aligning to TRBD2. The V gene end was trimmed by 3 bases and the J gene end by 1 base; junction bases not matched to a gene: 6. This CDR3 has 17 amino acids. Germline V lookup: CDR1 SGHRS, CDR2 YFSETQ. The CDR3 nucleotides are TGCGCCAGCAGCTACCACCGACTAGCGGGGGGCACAGATACGCAGTATTTT. Protein sequence: CASSYHRLAGGTDTQYF. Looking up the rest from reference TRBV5-1 and TRBJ2-3 gives the full variable domain: KAGVTQTPRYLIKTRGQQVTLSCSPISGHRSVSWYQQTPGQGLQFLFEYFSETQRNKGNFPGRFSGRQFSNSRSEMNVSTLELGDSALYLCASSYHRLAGGTDTQYFGPGTRLTVL.

For the CDR3, the DNA is TGTGCCAGCAGCCAAGGTGGGACAGGGGGCGCGGGGGAAAAACTGTTTTTT. It translates to CASSQGGTGGAGEKLFF. The chain links TRBV4-2 to TRBJ1-4, with TRBD1 matching over 12 bases. From germline, CDR1 is LGHNA and CDR2 YNFKEQ. The V segment lost 1 base and the J segment 8 bases; nucleotides outside the gene matches: 8. This CDR3 spans 17 amino acids.

This clone is a singleton in its sample. The J gene is TRBJ2-3, the V gene TRBV29-1; TRBD2 matches at 9 bases. V shed 2 bases, J shed 0 bases, and the junction held 3 bases outside the gene matches. Germline V gives CDR1 SQVTM, CDR2 ANQGSEA. CDR3 length: 15 residues. In DNA form, the CDR3 reads TGCAGCGTTGAATTAGCGGGGGCCAGCACAGATACGCAGTATTTT. Its protein is CSVELAGASTDTQYF.

This sequence joins TRBV28 and TRBJ2-3; 7 nucleotides match TRBD2. This CDR3 region has 12 residues. Germline V gives CDR1 MDHEN, CDR2 SYDVKM. Trimming removed 4 bases from V and 8 bases from J; junction bases left unmatched: 3. DNA of the CDR3: TGTGCCAGCAGTTCGGGACTATCTACGCAGTATTTT. Translating gives CASSSGLSTQYF.

A note on this clone: Other DNA sequences within the sample encode an identical CDR3. The rearrangement joins TRBV11-2 to TRBJ2-6; D gene uncertain. V lost 1 base to trimming and J lost 1 base, with 5 bases between them. The CDR3 runs to 15 residues. Germline V gene lookup returns CDR1 SGHAT and CDR2 FQNNGV. Here the CDR3 reads CASSLGGSGANVLTF. The CDR3 nucleotides are TGTGCCAGCAGCTTAGGGGGTTCTGGGGCCAACGTCCTGACTTTC.

V and J are TRBV9 and TRBJ2-5, with 11 bases lining up with TRBD1. The CDR3 runs 15 residues. V was clipped by 4 bases and J by 2 bases; unmatched bases: 4. CDR1 SGDLS and CDR2 YYNGEE come from the germline V gene. Here the CDR3 DNA reads TGTGCCAGCAGCCCGGGACAGGGGGTTCAAGAGACCCAGTACTTC. Its translation is CASSPGQGVQETQYF.

This CDR3 reads CASSETQGNEKLFF. The CDR3 DNA reads TGTGCCAGCAGTGAAACACAGGGGAATGAAAAACTGTTTTTT. This chain connects TRBV2 to TRBJ1-4, with 7 nucleotides matching TRBD1. Germline-derived CDR1 and CDR2 are SNHLY and FYNNEI. The CDR3 extends over 14 amino acids. V trimming: 2 bases; J trimming: 5 bases; junction bases outside the gene matches: 2.

This clone was detected a few times. The same CDR3 arises from other DNA sequences in this sample as well. This chain connects TRBV18 to TRBJ2-5; no clear D gene. Germline CDR1 and CDR2: KGHSH and LQKENI. V shed 2 bases and J shed 5 bases, with 3 bases lying between them. The CDR3 is made up of 11 amino acids. CDR3 nucleotide sequence: TGTGCCAGCTCACCAGGGGAGACCCAGTACTTC. This codes for CASSPGETQYF.

This sequence joins TRBV12-5 and TRBJ2-1; 8 nucleotides agree with TRBD2. With V trimmed by 0 bases and J by 7 bases, 2 bases remained unmatched. The germline CDR1 and CDR2 sequences are LGHNT and FRNRAP. The length of the CDR3 is 14 residues. CDR3 region: CASGLVLAGNEQFF. The CDR3 nucleotides are TGTGCTAGTGGTTTGGTCCTAGCGGGTAATGAGCAGTTCTTC.

The rearrangement uses TRBV4-1 and TRBJ1-1; D is uncertain. V was shortened by 5 bases and J by 3 bases, with 22 bases between the two germline ends. Per germline, CDR1 MGHRA and CDR2 YSYEKL. The CDR3 consists of 17 residues. The CDR3 is CASSSLNIMSIDTEAFF. The DNA for the CDR3 is TGCGCCAGCAGCAGCCTCAATATTATGTCAATCGACACTGAAGCTTTCTTT.

The chain links TRBV2 to TRBJ2-7; tentative D call: TRBD2 (5 bases). Looked up from germline, CDR1 is SNHLY and CDR2 is FYNNEI. The CDR3 has 13 amino acids. Trimming pared 8 bases from V and 2 bases from J, leaving 13 bases between. CDR3 nucleotide sequence: TGTGCCAGCGACGGGAACACCACCTACGAGCAGTACTTC. Residues: CASDGNTTYEQYF.